The present entry profiles one T cell receptor beta chain with its context. One end of the junction is discordant with germline, which a read error may explain. The entry originates in a study of tumor-infiltrating lymphocytes in primary liver carcinoma. CDR3 length: 14 residues. Germline V gene lookup returns CDR1 SGHAT and CDR2 FQNNGV. From approximately 530 ng of total RNA, TCR beta-specific cDNA was reverse-transcribed using a constant-region primer. Investigators got TCR beta libraries out of three nested multiplex PCR rounds, done with slightly modified ARM-PCR. Rounds one and two of PCR, each of about 10 cycles, were primed with TRBV1-TRBV30 forward primers and a C-beta reverse primer. TCRdb independently ran MiXCR on the multiplex PCR reads; one entry per CDR3 protein. The sample has 330,000 or so distinct CDR3 sequences, roughly 61% seen once; the top ten hold 5% to 6.5%. Germline DNA was also extracted, while the blood RNA originated from unsorted whole blood.

Material: peripheral blood. This rearrangement joins TRBV11-2 to TRBJ2-3, with TRBD1 matching 8 bases. The TCR was taken from a man aged 35 to 55 with primary liver carcinoma and hepatitis B virus infection. The CDR3 DNA reads TGTGCCAGCAACTTGGACAGGGTAGCAGATACACAGTATTTT. Amino acid sequence: CASNLDRVADTQYF.